Each of the 6 T cell receptor beta chains below was sequenced from the same sample in a study of cytomegalovirus exposure and HLA in healthy donors (dated by TCRdb to 2016 to 2017). Library method: the immunoSEQ multiplex PCR assay. For the multiplex PCR, a mixture combining 60 forward primers for TCR Vbeta segments and 13 reverse primers for TCR Jbeta segments was used. TCRdb obtained this table from immuneACCESS and retained in-frame rearrangements with V and J assigned. These tables miss some clones; where compared with another copy, unresolved V genes account for less than half of the shortfall, and the remainder is unexplained. In this sample the table shows more than 90,000 clones, about 74% of which occur a single time. Clones ranked in the top ten supply around 5% of the sample. Source material: PBMCs. The origin of the receptors is a man aged 30-40 years in good health and CMV-seropositive.

The chain joins TRBV6-1 to TRBJ2-6; D remains unclear. Trimming left V 6 bases short and J 0 bases short, with 9 bases between. There are 15 residues in the CDR3. Germline assignment: CDR1 MNHNS and CDR2 SASEGT. CDR3 nucleotides: TGTGCCAGCAGACTCGAAAACTCTGGGGCCAACGTCCTGACTTTC. Translated, it gives CASRLENSGANVLTF.

The chain employs TRBV4-1 and TRBJ1-1, with 8 bases that match TRBD1. Trimming took 4 bases from V and 1 from J; bases not matched to a gene: 5. The CDR3 consists of 15 residues. In germline, CDR1 is MGHRA, CDR2 YSYEKL. The CDR3 spells CASSPRQGQNTEAFF. CDR3 in DNA: TGCGCCAGCAGCCCTCGACAGGGGCAGAACACTGAAGCTTTCTTT.

A word on this clone: The DNA is omitted, as the CDR3 cannot be located on it reliably, and the CDR3 follows TCRdb's listing. V is TRBV6-1 and J is TRBJ1-2; the DNA was not compared with TRBD1, the D call given in the table. From its first to its last residue, the CDR3 has 14 amino acids. Germline V gene data show CDR1 as MNHNS and CDR2 as SASEGT. CDR3 residues: CAANVVGTGNSYPF.

This chain links TRBV9 with TRBJ2-1; D possibly corresponds to TRBD1 (5 bases). Per germline, CDR1 SGDLS and CDR2 YYNGEE. The CDR3 consists of 16 residues. Trimming removed 0 bases at V and 2 bases at J, with 12 bases between. The CDR3 DNA is TGTGCCAGCAGCGTAGGTTTGACAGTACCCTACAATGAGCAGTTCTTC. Encoded protein: CASSVGLTVPYNEQFF.

This chain connects TRBV6-6 to TRBJ1-6; 8 bases line up with TRBD1. Germline lookup yields CDR1 MNHNY and CDR2 SVGAGI (reference sequence). CDR3 length: 15 amino acids. The V segment lost 5 bases and the J segment 8 bases; nucleotides outside the gene matches: 8. As DNA, the CDR3 is TGTGCCAGCAGTACCCGTCAGGGGGCGGATTCACCCCTCCACTTT. This encodes CASSTRQGADSPLHF.

The chain recombines TRBV7-9 with TRBJ2-7; D perhaps matches TRBD1 (6 bases). The CDR3 contains 15 residues. Germline V gene sequence: CDR1 SEHNR, CDR2 FQNEAQ (reference sequence). Trimming took 5 bases from V and 3 from J, leaving 17 bases between them. CDR3 bases: TGTGCCAGCAGCCCGGCCCGGGACATTCGCTACGAGCAGTACTTC. Translation: CASSPARDIRYEQYF.